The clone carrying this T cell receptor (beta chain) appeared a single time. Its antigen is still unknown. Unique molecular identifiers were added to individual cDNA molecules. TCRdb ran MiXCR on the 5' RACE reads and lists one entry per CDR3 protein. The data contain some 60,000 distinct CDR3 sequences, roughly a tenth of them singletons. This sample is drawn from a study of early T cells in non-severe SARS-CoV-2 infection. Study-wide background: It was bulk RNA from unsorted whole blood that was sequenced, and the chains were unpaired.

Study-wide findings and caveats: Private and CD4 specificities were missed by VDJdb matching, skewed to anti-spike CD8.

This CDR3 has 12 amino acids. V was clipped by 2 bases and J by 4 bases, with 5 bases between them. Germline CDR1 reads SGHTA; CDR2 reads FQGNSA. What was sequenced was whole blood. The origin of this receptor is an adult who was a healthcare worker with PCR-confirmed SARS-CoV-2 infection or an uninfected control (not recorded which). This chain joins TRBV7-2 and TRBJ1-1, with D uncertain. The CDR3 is CASSLTATEAFF. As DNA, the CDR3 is TGTGCCAGCAGCTTAACGGCCACTGAAGCTTTCTTT.